One and the same sample provided the 7 T cell receptor beta chains below, sequenced in a study of blood T cell repertoires in COVID-19. The table came from immunoSEQ multiplex PCR; TCRdb's copy has only in-frame clones and leaves some out. The data contain over 200,000 clones, approximately 83% of them seen just once; the ten biggest clones take up around 1.3%. Material: peripheral blood. These receptors were obtained from a woman in her 30s with COVID-19, enrolled during active disease.

This chain joins TRBV3-1 (or the pseudogene TRBV3-2) and TRBJ2-1; D is unclear. CDR3 length: 13 amino acids. Germline V gene data show CDR1 as LGHDT and CDR2 as YNNKEL (reference sequence). The V gene lost 4 bases and the J gene lost 9 bases, with 13 bases spanning the gap. The CDR3 is CASSPSIASEQFF. CDR3 DNA sequence: TGTGCCAGCAGCCCCTCAATAGCTAGTGAGCAGTTCTTC.

This chain links TRBV5-1 with TRBJ2-3; 7 bases fit TRBD2. V lost 1 base and J lost 4; bases outside the gene matches: 6. CDR1 and CDR2 (germline): SGHRS, YFSETQ. The CDR3 has 15 amino acids. The CDR3 loop is CASSLQGGLADTQYF. CDR3 DNA: TGCGCCAGCAGCTTGCAGGGAGGGTTGGCAGATACGCAGTATTTT.

The V gene is TRBV9, the J gene TRBJ2-5, with a tentative D call TRBD2 (5 bases). The CDR3 extends over 13 amino acids. Trimming pared 0 bases from V and 5 bases from J, leaving 8 bases between. CDR1 SGDLS and CDR2 YYNGEE come from the germline V gene. CDR3 coding DNA: TGTGCCAGCAGCGTAGATTGGGAGGAGACCCAGTACTTC. It translates to CASSVDWEETQYF.

This rearrangement joins TRBV5-4 to TRBJ2-1, with 14 bases that match TRBD2. CDR3 length: 17 amino acids. Germline V gives CDR1 SGHNT, CDR2 YYREEE (reference sequence). After removal of 0 bases from V and 6 bases from J, the junction contained 5 bases not matched to a gene. CDR3 loop: CASSLGGLAGAGNEQFF. In DNA, the CDR3 is TGTGCCAGCAGCTTGGGGGGACTAGCGGGAGCCGGCAATGAGCAGTTCTTC. The full variable domain, completed using reference TRBV5-4 and TRBJ2-1, is ETGVTQSPTHLIKTRGQQVTLRCSSQSGHNTVSWYQQALGQGPQFIFQYYREEENGRGNFPPRFSGLQFPNYSSELNVNALELDDSALYLCASSLGGLAGAGNEQFFGPGTRLTVL.

This rearrangement joins TRBV7-9 to TRBJ1-2; 7 bases agree with TRBD1. Per germline, CDR1 SEHNR and CDR2 FQNEAQ (reference sequence). After removal of 4 bases from V and 2 bases from J, the junction contained 7 bases not matched to a gene. The CDR3 sequence is 15 residues long. CDR3 protein: CASSSYRGSNYGYTF. DNA for the CDR3: TGTGCCAGCAGCTCATACAGGGGTTCGAACTATGGCTACACCTTC.

This chain uses TRBV28 with TRBJ1-2; TRBD1 is a possible D gene (6 bases). V was clipped by 4 bases and J by 6 bases, with 21 bases between them. The germline CDR1 and CDR2 sequences are MDHEN and SYDVKM. CDR3 length equals 16 residues. The CDR3 loop is CASSSDSGQPLDGYTF. DNA of the CDR3: TGTGCCAGCAGTTCGGACTCCGGACAGCCATTGGATGGCTACACCTTC.

The V call is TRBV6-1, the J call TRBJ1-5, with D maybe TRBD1 (5 bases). The CDR3 spans 13 residues. Germline assignment: CDR1 MNHNS and CDR2 SASEGT. Trimming stripped 3 bases from V and 8 bases from J, with 11 bases between. CDR3 sequence (DNA): TGTGCCAGCAGTGAGACAGACTTCGAGCCCCAGCATTTT. Its protein is CASSETDFEPQHF.